These T cell receptor beta chains were read from a single sample in a study of T-cell reconstitution after alpha-beta-depleted transplantation in children. Each CDR3 protein is one row after TCRdb ran MiXCR on the PCR reads. The sample lists 200,000 to 250,000 distinct CDR3 sequences; around 9.5% were seen once. The sequencing here drew on PBMCs from the stem cell graft donor, taken from the stem cell graft. These receptors were collected from a human donor who donated a stem cell graft to a child with acute lymphoblastic leukemia. Each CDR3 is given with its conserved first and last residue. D genes are given only for firm matches. Size tells how often a clone was seen (once, few, many) or the class of an expanded clone, and some rows leave it out.

v_gene	d_gene	len	j_gene	abundance	CDR3nt	CDR3aa
TRBV3-1	-	13	TRBJ1-3	few	TGTGCCAGCAGCCAAGTAGCAGGAAACACCATATATTTT	CASSQVAGNTIYF
TRBV18	-	18	TRBJ2-4	few	TGTGCCAGCTCACCACCGGTCTCGACAGATCTAGCCAAAAACATTCAGTACTTC	CASSPPVSTDLAKNIQYF
TRBV27	TRBD2	18	TRBJ2-7	-	TGTGCCAGCAGTCATGGGACTAGCGGGGGATCCCTTGGCTACGAGCAGTACTTC	CASSHGTSGGSLGYEQYF
TRBV7-2	-	15	TRBJ2-3	few	TGTGCCAGCAGCTTAATAGGGCAGGGGTTAGATACGCAGTATTTT	CASSLIGQGLDTQYF
TRBV5-1	TRBD2	17	TRBJ2-1	many	TGCGCCAGCGGGGGGGGTCAGGGACTAGCGAACTACAATGAGCAGTTCTTC	CASGGGQGLANYNEQFF
TRBV6-1	-	14	TRBJ1-2	-	TGTGCCAGCAGTGAACGGACAGATGCTTATGGCTACACCTTC	CASSERTDAYGYTF
TRBV24-1	-	14	TRBJ1-1	few	TGTGCCACCAGTGGCAGGAACATGAACACTGAAGCTTTCTTT	CATSGRNMNTEAFF
TRBV12-3/TRBV12-4	-	13	TRBJ1-2	many	TGTGCCAGCAGCCAATCGGACAGCTATGGCTACACCTTC	CASSQSDSYGYTF
TRBV29-1	-	15	TRBJ2-7	few	TGCAGCGTTGAAGCGGGACTCAGGACGGGCTACGAGCAGTACTTC	CSVEAGLRTGYEQYF
TRBV3-1	-	17	TRBJ2-1	-	TGTGCCAGCAGCCAAGAACTAGGGGTGGGAGGATACAATGAGCAGTTCTTC	CASSQELGVGGYNEQFF
TRBV5-1	-	13	TRBJ2-7	many	TGCGCCAGCAGCTTTATAGGGGCGCCCGAGCAGTACTTC	CASSFIGAPEQYF
TRBV5-6	-	12	TRBJ2-7	-	TGTGCCAGCAGCTTGTCCAGGGGCGAGCAGTACTTC	CASSLSRGEQYF
TRBV28	-	12	TRBJ1-4	many	TGTGCCAGCAGCGGGGTATTTGAAAAACTGTTTTTT	CASSGVFEKLFF
TRBV12-3/TRBV12-4	-	14	TRBJ1-2	many	TGTGCCAGCGACGGTCCAACTTTAAACTATGGCTACACCTTC	CASDGPTLNYGYTF
TRBV7-8	-	14	TRBJ1-1	-	TGTGCCAGCAGCTTAATCGCGGGGAACACTGAAGCTTTCTTT	CASSLIAGNTEAFF
TRBV24-1	-	16	TRBJ2-1	many	TGTGCCACCAGTGGGGTCAGTACTTTCTCCTACAATGAGCAGTTCTTC	CATSGVSTFSYNEQFF
TRBV7-9	-	14	TRBJ2-3	many	TGTGCCAGCAGCCCTAGCCTATCCACAGATACGCAGTATTTT	CASSPSLSTDTQYF
TRBV20-1	TRBD1	16	TRBJ2-1	-	TGCAGTGCTAGAGATCAAGGGACAGGGGGCATCGGGGAGCAGTTCTTC	CSARDQGTGGIGEQFF
TRBV4-2	-	15	TRBJ1-2	few	TGTGCCAGCAGCCAAGGTCTCGGAGAGCCCTATGGCTACACCTTC	CASSQGLGEPYGYTF
TRBV24-1	TRBD1	15	TRBJ2-1	many	TGTGCCACCAGTGAGCAAGGCAGGGGGAGTGATGAGCAGTTCTTC	CATSEQGRGSDEQFF
TRBV27	TRBD1	15	TRBJ1-2	many	TGTGCCAGCAGTTTCACCACGACAGGGGCGGGTGGCTACACCTTC	CASSFTTTGAGGYTF
TRBV11-3	TRBD1	15	TRBJ2-1	many	TGTGCCAGCAGCTTAGGGACAGGGGGCTACAATGAGCAGTTCTTC	CASSLGTGGYNEQFF
TRBV5-1	-	17	TRBJ2-2	-	TGCGCCAGCAGCTTGGAGGTCGGGACAATAAACACCGGGGAGCTGTTTTTT	CASSLEVGTINTGELFF
TRBV6-5	TRBD1	12	TRBJ1-2	few	TGTGCCGCGCTGACAGGGGACTATGGCTACACCTTC	CAALTGDYGYTF
TRBV20-1	-	12	TRBJ2-7	many	TGCAGTGCTAGCCTAACCTTCTACGAGCAGTACTTC	CSASLTFYEQYF
TRBV5-6	-	14	TRBJ1-1	few	TGTGCCAGCAGCATTGGACAGCAGAACACTGAAGCTTTCTTT	CASSIGQQNTEAFF
TRBV5-4	-	13	TRBJ1-2	few	TGTGCCAGCAGCGCGGACGGCAACTATGGCTACACCTTC	CASSADGNYGYTF
TRBV11-2	TRBD1	18	TRBJ2-1	-	TGTGCCAGCAGCTTAGGAGCCCCAGACAGGGGCGGCAGGGATGAGCAGTTCTTC	CASSLGAPDRGGRDEQFF
TRBV20-1	-	13	TRBJ2-3	few	TGCAGTGCTATACGAGCGGCGGGGGATACGCAGTATTTT	CSAIRAAGDTQYF
TRBV7-2	-	12	TRBJ2-1	many	TGTGCCAGCAGCTTAGACTTTAATGAGCAGTTCTTC	CASSLDFNEQFF
TRBV5-1	-	15	TRBJ2-3	few	TGCGCCAGCAGCTTGGAGTACGGAGACACAGATACGCAGTATTTT	CASSLEYGDTDTQYF
TRBV19	-	15	TRBJ1-5	-	TGTGCCAGTAGTATAGGTGGGACGGCAAATCAGCCCCAGCATTTT	CASSIGGTANQPQHF
TRBV24-1	-	16	TRBJ2-3	few	TGTGCCACCAGTGTCGGGGGCTCCTTACAAACAGATACGCAGTATTTT	CATSVGGSLQTDTQYF
TRBV27	TRBD1	16	TRBJ1-6	-	TGTGCCAGCAGTTCACAGGGGAGCTCCTATAATTCACCCCTCCACTTT	CASSSQGSSYNSPLHF